Presented here are 13 T cell receptor beta chains from one specimen sequenced in a study of patients and donors after allogeneic stem cell transplantation. Using its own MiXCR run on the RT-PCR reads, TCRdb lists one record per CDR3 protein. The sample lists under 200,000 distinct CDR3 sequences, roughly 31% occurring once. Sample: blood, either unsorted or a sorted T cell fraction (not recorded which). The source is a human donor who was either an allogeneic HSCT recipient or a stem cell or donor lymphocyte infusion donor (not recorded which). It is not recorded whose cells these are; they may come from a transplant donor.

This clonotype was observed a few times. The rearrangement links TRBV6-5 to TRBJ2-3; a weak D match, TRBD1 (5 bases). Trimming took off 0 bases at V and 4 bases at J, with 8 bases between the two ends. This CDR3 has 14 amino acids. Looked up from germline, CDR1 is MNHEY and CDR2 is SVGAGI. The CDR3 loop reads CASSYSMGPDTQYF. The CDR3, as DNA: TGTGCCAGCAGTTACTCAATGGGGCCAGATACGCAGTATTTT.

A word on this clonotype: Possible read error: a much larger clone is one base away. This chain uses TRBV28 with TRBJ1-5; no firm D call. Germline CDR1 and CDR2: MDHEN and SYDVKM. The length of the CDR3 is 14 residues. In DNA, the CDR3 is TGTGCCAGCACCCTTGCACTTTACAATCGGCCCCAGCATTTT. Amino acid sequence: CASTLALYNRPQHF. Together with reference TRBV28 and TRBJ1-5, the CDR3 gives the full variable domain: DVKVTQSSRYLVKRTGEKVFLECVQDMDHENMFWYRQDPGLGLRLIYFSYDVKMKEKGDIPEGYSVSREKKERFSLILESASTNQTSMYLCASTLALYNRPQHFGDGTRLSIL.

The table lists this clonotype with a few counts. This chain joins TRBV15 and TRBJ2-7, with a possible D match to TRBD1 (5 bases). The CDR3 loop spans 15 amino acids. The germline gives CDR1 LNHNV, CDR2 YYDKDF (reference sequence). V lost 0 bases to trimming and J lost 3 bases, with 12 bases between them. The CDR3 loop reads CATSRDREGLYEQYF. CDR3 coding DNA: TGTGCCACCAGCAGAGACAGGGAAGGGCTCTACGAGCAGTACTTC.

A few counts support this clonotype. The chain carries TRBV4-3 and TRBJ1-2, with 8 bases fitting TRBD1. The CDR3 is made up of 14 amino acids. V dropped 1 base and J dropped 5; count of bases not matched to a gene: 3. CDR1 is LGHNA, CDR2 YSLEER, per germline. In DNA form, the CDR3 reads TGCGCCAGCAGCCAAGTCGACAGGGGATATGGCTACACCTTC. This encodes CASSQVDRGYGYTF.

The chain links TRBV12-3 or TRBV12-4 to TRBJ2-3, with TRBD2 as a possible D gene (6 bases). The V end was cut by 6 bases, the J end by 6 bases, with 16 bases between. This CDR3 spans 14 amino acids. CDR3 sequence (DNA): TGTGCCAGCAGACCCTGGAGGGCGGAGGATACGCAGTATTTT. This codes for CASRPWRAEDTQYF.

This clonotype was seen a handful of times. The V call is TRBV12-3 or TRBV12-4, the J call TRBJ2-3, with TRBD1 matching 8 bases. After removal of 6 bases from V and 6 bases from J, the junction contained 8 bases not matched to a gene. The CDR3 runs to 14 residues. CDR3 coding DNA: TGTGCCAGCAGACAAGGACAGGGCCAGGATACGCAGTATTTT. Its translation: CASRQGQGQDTQYF.

The chain employs TRBV10-3 and TRBJ2-7, with D possibly being TRBD2 (6 bases). There are 15 residues in the CDR3. Germline assignment: CDR1 ENHRY and CDR2 SYGVKD. Trimming took off 0 bases at V and 0 bases at J, with 9 bases between the two ends. The CDR3 is CAISESAGSSYEQYF. The DNA for the CDR3 is TGTGCCATCAGTGAGTCTGCGGGGAGCTCCTACGAGCAGTACTTC.

The table lists this clonotype with a few counts. The CDR3 DNA is TGTGCCAGCAGCTCCCGAGGGGGGACATCCTCCACAGGGAAGACCCAGTACTTC. Protein product: CASSSRGGTSSTGKTQYF. The chain links TRBV7-9 to TRBJ2-5; D might be TRBD1 or TRBD2, each matching 6 bases. CDR1 and CDR2 from the germline V gene are SEHNR and FQNEAQ (reference sequence). V was trimmed by 4 bases and J by 6 bases, leaving 27 bases between them. The CDR3 spans 18 residues.

This clonotype was recorded many times. The chain carries TRBV3-1 and TRBJ1-2, with D perhaps TRBD1 (5 bases). CDR1 is LGHDT and CDR2 is YNNKEL in the germline V gene (reference sequence). V was clipped by 3 bases and J by 3 bases, with 11 bases between them. The CDR3 consists of 14 residues. The CDR3 loop is CASSQSRADYGYTF. CDR3 sequence (DNA): TGTGCCAGCAGCCAGTCCAGGGCCGACTATGGCTACACCTTC.

This clonotype was observed a handful of times. The chain is built from TRBV12-3 or TRBV12-4 and TRBJ2-5; D uncertain. V lost 4 bases and J 0 bases, leaving 6 bases between the germline ends. The CDR3 spans 13 residues. CDR3 loop: CASSYGDQETQYF. CDR3 DNA sequence: TGTGCCAGCAGTTACGGTGACCAAGAGACCCAGTACTTC.

Here the CDR3 reads CASSYPVSGRSTDTQYF. The CDR3 nucleotides read TGTGCCAGCAGTTACCCCGTCAGCGGGAGGTCTACAGATACGCAGTATTTT. V gene TRBV6-2 or TRBV6-3 combines with J gene TRBJ2-3; TRBD2 agrees at 9 bases. Germline CDR1 is MNHEY and CDR2 is SVGEGT. The CDR3 runs 17 residues. Trimming took 2 bases from V and 3 from J; bases not matched to a gene: 9.

The chain joins TRBV19 to TRBJ1-5; 9 bases are shared with TRBD1. Losses at the gene ends were 4 bases for V and 7 bases for J; bases not matched to a gene: 5. Germline-derived CDR1 and CDR2 are LNHDA and SQIVND (reference sequence). This CDR3 has 14 residues. The CDR3 nucleotides read TGTGCCAGTAGTAAAGGGGACAGGGCACAGCCCCAGCATTTT. Protein sequence: CASSKGDRAQPQHF. Full variable domain (remainder filled in from reference TRBV19 and TRBJ1-5): DGGITQSPKYLFRKEGQNVTLSCEQNLNHDAMYWYRQDPGQGLRLIYYSQIVNDFQKGDIAEGYSVSREKKESFPLTVTSAQKNPTAFYLCASSKGDRAQPQHFGDGTRLSIL.

CDR3: CATGLAGVNEQFF. Written as DNA, the CDR3 is TGTGCCACCGGACTAGCGGGAGTTAATGAGCAGTTCTTC. V and J are TRBV12-3 or TRBV12-4 and TRBJ2-1; 13 nucleotides line up with TRBD2. J lost 7 bases, V lost 10 bases, and 4 bases had no gene match. The CDR3 length is 13 residues.